This TCR beta chain originates from a study of T cells after yellow fever vaccination. On the study more broadly: Preparation of fractions with low cell numbers was performed using SMART-Seq v4 Ultra Low Input. Study-level points and caveats: Booster sampling recovered most clones from primary vaccination (about 97% CD4, around 88% CD8).

TCRdb re-called the 5' RACE reads with MiXCR, one entry per CDR3 protein. In the table there are about 340,000 distinct CDR3 sequences, 3% to 4.5% of which are singletons. The table lists this clonotype with a few counts. Its antigen is as yet unknown. This receptor was obtained from a man younger than 35 who received the YFV17D yellow fever vaccine. The specimen was PBMCs, collected 5 days after the yellow fever booster vaccination.

CDR3 coding DNA: TGTGCCAGTCGAAGCCCGGAGTCGGAGGAAGAGACCCAGTACTTC. Residues: CASRSPESEEETQYF. This chain uses TRBV12-3 or TRBV12-4 with TRBJ2-5, with D perhaps TRBD2 (5 bases). The ends were cut back, 9 bases at V and 3 bases at J, with 20 bases in the middle. The CDR3 extends over 15 amino acids.